This T cell receptor (beta chain) was sequenced for a study of cytomegalovirus exposure and HLA in healthy donors (dated 2017 in TCRdb). Describing the broader study: An earlier analysis of approximately 590 of the donors reported about 250 Gb of sequence data and roughly 100 million unique TCR beta sequences from 150 million to 200 million T cells. An early release that covered 500 to 800 HLA-typed donors contained about 300 gigabases of sequencing data and some 87 million unique TCR sequences. Among the approximately 400 genotyped donors, roughly 80% belonged to the genetic ancestry cluster associated with self-reported Caucasian donors. The study was designed to test whether signatures of past pathogen exposure could be identified by cataloging public T cell receptors. Using immunosequencing, the study profiled T cell repertoires from 500 to 800 subjects and related those repertoires to cytomegalovirus serostatus. Besides the first cohort of under 700 subjects, a separate validation cohort made up of 120 different subjects was used. High-throughput TCR immunosequencing, statistical association of individual TCRs with disease status, and machine learning were combined to predict cytomegalovirus infection status. A later analysis re-analyzed previously published TCR beta repertoires from 660 or so donors and added high-resolution HLA genotyping to study TCR occurrence patterns. The later analysis used no new phenotypic data to find candidate immune exposures, relying instead on TCR beta sequences and their occurrence across donors. To decide whether each TCR beta V gene segment behaved as functional or pseudogenic, an earlier analysis of approximately 620 of the donors relied on high-throughput TCR beta sequencing. Donor age, sex, ethnicity and CMV serostatus were collected together with the repertoire data. A later genetic analysis used genome-wide SNP genotypes for about 60% of the roughly 700 donors, treating that subset as a discovery cohort. Every repertoire in the discovery cohort had been generated on one and the same sequencing platform. HLA typing covered class I and class II loci at four-digit resolution. The number of typed donors differed by locus: about 629-640 for A, B, C, DRB1 and DQB1; 500 to 550 for DQA1; around 580 for DPA1; and about 450 for DPB1. Because of strong linkage in the cohort, a handful of DR-DQ haplotypes were treated as single units for association and clustering. Among about 390 genotyped donors of the cohort, an average of about 240,000 unique TCR beta nucleotide sequences were sequenced per donor, roughly 20% of them non-productive.

According to the germline V gene, CDR1 reads SGDLS and CDR2 reads YYNGEE. The germline ends are 9 bases apart after V is trimmed by 3 bases and J by 5 bases. Measured from the cysteine to the phenylalanine, the CDR3 is 13 residues long. The DNA shown is the 39-base CDR3, in frame from base 1. The library was made by the immunoSEQ multiplex PCR assay. For the multiplex PCR, a mixture combining 60 forward primers for TCR Vbeta segments and 13 reverse primers for TCR Jbeta segments was used. The CDR3 region of rearranged TCR beta genes was amplified from genomic DNA with a multiplex PCR assay. The amplified TCR beta libraries were sequenced on the Illumina HiSeq System as 87-base-pair reads. The original methods were these. A later analysis counted about 80 million unique TCR beta chains across the 690 or so repertoires, and around 9.9 million of these chains were shared by at least two donors. Raw reads were error-corrected and collapsed into unique sequences with a nearest-neighbor algorithm that merged closely related sequences to remove PCR and sequencing errors. V, D and J gene segments were assigned by aligning CDR3 sequences to IMGT reference sequences. For a sequence to be retained, at least a six-nucleotide match to both a V gene segment and a J gene segment was required. Rearrangements were classified as productive when the CDR3 lacked stop codons and remained in frame with V and J, and all other rearrangements were classified as non-productive. Following IMGT convention, CDR3 was defined as the stretch from the second conserved V-encoded cysteine to the conserved J-encoded phenylalanine. The earlier analysis of 587 of the donors excluded any sequence lacking an unambiguous match to a single V gene segment. An earlier analysis of roughly 590 of the donors called V segments functional above 56.7% productive rearrangements and segregating when the between-donor standard deviation exceeded 5%. To diagnose cytomegalovirus status from the catalog of TCR beta chain sequences, a statistical classification framework was built. In a later analysis, V and J genes were assigned by comparing TCR nucleotide sequences against IMGT/GENE-DB human TR gene sequences. A later analysis assigned CDR3 sequences and most-parsimonious VDJ recombination scenarios with the TCRdist pipeline. In a later analysis, every TCR beta chain was defined by the combination of its CDR3 amino acid sequence and its V-gene family, and reads without a unique V-gene family were dropped. A later analysis removed several hundred highly shared, low-generation-probability nucleotide sequences to deal with suspected cross-contamination and a sequencing artifact. In a later analysis, a clonal expansion index was calculated for each public chain from normalized within-repertoire ranks of inferred template counts. In a later analysis, generation probabilities were computed with a VDJ recombination model fitted to out-of-frame rearrangements, and the resulting probabilities were checked against IGoR. Hypergeometric tests were used in a later analysis to score TCR-TCR, TCR-HLA and TCR-CMV co-occurrence, with a repertoire-size bias correction applied to the TCR pairs. In a later analysis, false discovery rates were estimated by permuting HLA or CMV assignments 20 times. In a later analysis, co-occurring TCRs were grouped using DBSCAN, with TCRdist sequence similarity added in when clustering inside HLA-allele-positive subsets. For co-occurrence clustering, repertoires with fewer than 30,000 or more than 120,000 public chains were excluded, along with a handful of repertoires with anomalous nucleotide sharing. TCRdb re-hosts the immuneACCESS table, in-frame sequences only. Its copies lack some clones; in the studies checked, an unresolved V gene accounts for under half of them, and the cause for the rest is not known. That table is the source of V, J and clone size, and D and trimming were worked out from the DNA. Across this sample there are some 150,000 clones, with around 86% seen only once. The ten top clones hold approximately 1.1% of the sample.

What the study reported, not specific to this receptor: V-gene and J-gene trimming of TCR beta chains was associated with a missense DCLRE1C variant in a later genetic analysis, and the association was replicated in an independent cohort. A later analysis reported that several top co-occurrence clusters appeared linked to parvovirus B19, influenza, CMV and Epstein-Barr virus. Across donors, most TCR sequences were observed very rarely, whereas some public TCRs were present in many individuals. Because HLA typing was missing for some donors at each locus, association tests included only the typed subset. A further reported finding was that TCR beta sequences accurately predicted the HLA-A and HLA-B alleles for most subjects in the first cohort. The authors suggested that the approach could potentially be generalized to other disease states and immunological phenotypes. For the cohort, immune exposure information was limited to CMV serostatus. Linkage disequilibrium might explain the correlated functional status among segregating V segments, but an unknown experimental factor could not be ruled out. A group of highly shared sequence variants was considered likely to be a technical artifact of the sequencing pipeline. In vitro tests confirmed that three of the cytomegalovirus-associated TCR beta chains recognize cytomegalovirus antigens. In an earlier analysis of under 600 of the donors, most TCR beta V segments were observed in productive rearrangements about 90% or about 30% of the time, broadly matching IMGT annotations. Because counts were too low, roughly 18 rarely observed V segments, including chromosome 9 orphons, were left out of the earlier analysis of about 620 of the donors. Strong co-occurrence of HLA alleles, especially DR and DQ, made assigning TCR associations to individual alleles difficult. Most CMV-associated TCR beta chains appeared to be HLA-restricted in a later analysis, and the HLA associations seemed to be driven largely by CMV exposure. A later genetic analysis reported fewer N-insertions in productive TCRs among donors in an Asian-associated ancestry cluster than the roughly 640-donor mean. In this cohort, only TCR beta chains were sequenced, and detectable features were limited by the absence of alpha or paired-chain data. A later analysis found that TCR association rates varied across HLA loci, with DRB1 alleles showing the most associated TCRs and HLA-C alleles the fewest. Compared with equally common non-associated chains, HLA-associated TCR beta chains in a later analysis were more clonally expanded and had lower generation probabilities. Presence/absence analyses assumed roughly uniform sequencing depth across donors, an assumption that may not hold. The classifier was reported to diagnose cytomegalovirus status with high specificity and sensitivity in both the original cohort and the validation cohort. Specific HLA alleles were associated with about 17,000 TCR beta sequences at a false discovery rate of 0.05 in a later analysis. The study listed around 160 TCR beta chains as associated with cytomegalovirus. Some IMGT-functional V segments, including TRBV6-2 and TRBV6-3, could not be distinguished by the 87-base-pair reads and were therefore excluded.

About this clone: Its antigen remains unidentified. Nothing much larger sits one base from this clone, and base qualities are not available.

The cohort was made up of approximately 670 healthy bone marrow donors. All cohort members were sampled while nominally healthy, although unrecorded immune exposures were likely present. The donor was CMV seronegative and belonged to the group of 352 seronegative cohort members. Each donor provided a peripheral blood sample, and peripheral blood mononuclear cells were used for TCR beta sequencing. The Qiagen DNeasy Blood Extraction Kit was used to extract genomic DNA from the blood cell samples. The chain couples TRBV9 to TRBJ1-3; TRBD1 might be the D gene, on 5 matching bases. The sequenced sample was PBMCs. This TCR derives from a female donor in good health and CMV-seronegative. The CDR3 region: CASSAGGRNTIYF. The DNA is TGTGCCAGCAGCGCGGGGGGGAGAAACACCATATATTTT.